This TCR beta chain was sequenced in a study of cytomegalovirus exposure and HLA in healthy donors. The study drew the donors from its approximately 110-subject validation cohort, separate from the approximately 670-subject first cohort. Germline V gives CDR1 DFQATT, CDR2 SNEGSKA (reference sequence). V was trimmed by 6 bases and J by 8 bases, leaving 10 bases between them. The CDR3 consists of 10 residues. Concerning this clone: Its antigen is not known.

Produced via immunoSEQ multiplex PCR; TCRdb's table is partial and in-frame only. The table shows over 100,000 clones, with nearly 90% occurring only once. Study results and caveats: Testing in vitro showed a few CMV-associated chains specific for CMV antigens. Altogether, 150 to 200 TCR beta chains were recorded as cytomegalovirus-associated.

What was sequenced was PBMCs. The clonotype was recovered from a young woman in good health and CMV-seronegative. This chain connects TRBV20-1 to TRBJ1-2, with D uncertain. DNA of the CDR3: TGCAGTGCCCTCGTTCAGGGCTACACCTTC. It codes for CSALVQGYTF.